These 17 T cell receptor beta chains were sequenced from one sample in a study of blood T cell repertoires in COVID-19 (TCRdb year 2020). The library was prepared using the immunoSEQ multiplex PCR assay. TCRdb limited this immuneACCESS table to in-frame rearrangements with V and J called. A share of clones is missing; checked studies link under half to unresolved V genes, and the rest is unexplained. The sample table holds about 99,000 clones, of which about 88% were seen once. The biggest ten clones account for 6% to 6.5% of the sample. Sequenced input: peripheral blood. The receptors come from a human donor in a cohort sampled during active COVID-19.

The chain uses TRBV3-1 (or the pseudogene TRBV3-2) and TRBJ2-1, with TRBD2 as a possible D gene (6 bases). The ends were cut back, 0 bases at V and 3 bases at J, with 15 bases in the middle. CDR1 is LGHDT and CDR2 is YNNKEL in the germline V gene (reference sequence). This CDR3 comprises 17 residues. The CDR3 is CASSQDVADTLYNEQFF. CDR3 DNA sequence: TGTGCCAGCAGCCAAGATGTAGCGGACACGCTCTACAATGAGCAGTTCTTC.

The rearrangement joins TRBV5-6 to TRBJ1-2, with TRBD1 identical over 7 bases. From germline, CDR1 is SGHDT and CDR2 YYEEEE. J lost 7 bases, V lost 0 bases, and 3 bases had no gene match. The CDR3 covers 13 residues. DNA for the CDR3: TGTGCCAGCAGCTTGGTATCAGGGGGTGGCTACACCTTC. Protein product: CASSLVSGGGYTF. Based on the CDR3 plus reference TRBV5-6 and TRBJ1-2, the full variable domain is DAGVTQSPTHLIKTRGQQVTLRCSPKSGHDTVSWYQQALGQGPQFIFQYYEEEERQRGNFPDRFSGHQFPNYSSELNVNALLLGDSALYLCASSLVSGGGYTFGSGTRLTVV.

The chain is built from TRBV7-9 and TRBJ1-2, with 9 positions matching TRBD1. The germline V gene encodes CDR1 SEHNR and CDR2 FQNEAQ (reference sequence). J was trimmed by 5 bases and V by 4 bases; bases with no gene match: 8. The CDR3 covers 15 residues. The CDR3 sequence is CASSSSTGGGYGYTF. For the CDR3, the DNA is TGTGCCAGCAGCTCTTCGACAGGGGGGGGATATGGCTACACCTTC.

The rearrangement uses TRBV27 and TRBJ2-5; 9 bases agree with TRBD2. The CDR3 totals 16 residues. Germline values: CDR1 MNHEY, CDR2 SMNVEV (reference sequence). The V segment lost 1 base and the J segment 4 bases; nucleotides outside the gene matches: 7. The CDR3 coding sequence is TGTGCCAGCAGTTTATTAGTAGCGGGGGCAGTAGAGACCCAGTACTTC. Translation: CASSLLVAGAVETQYF.

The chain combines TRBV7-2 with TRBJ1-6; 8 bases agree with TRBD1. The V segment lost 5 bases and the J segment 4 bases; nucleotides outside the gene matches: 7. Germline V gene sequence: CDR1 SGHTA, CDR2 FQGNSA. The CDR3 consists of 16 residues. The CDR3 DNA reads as TGTGCCAGCAGCCCGCGGACAGGGCGGTATAATTCACCCCTCCACTTT. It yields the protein CASSPRTGRYNSPLHF.

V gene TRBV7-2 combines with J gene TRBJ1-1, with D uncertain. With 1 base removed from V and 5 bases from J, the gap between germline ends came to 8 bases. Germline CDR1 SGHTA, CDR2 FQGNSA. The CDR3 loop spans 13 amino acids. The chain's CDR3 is CASSLVRETEAFF. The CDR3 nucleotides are TGTGCCAGCAGCTTAGTGCGTGAGACTGAAGCTTTCTTT. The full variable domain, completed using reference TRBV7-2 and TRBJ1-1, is GAGVSQSPSNKVTEKGKDVELRCDPISGHTALYWYRQSLGQGLEFLIYFQGNSAPDKSGLPSDRFSAERTGGSVSTLTIQRTQQEDSAVYLCASSLVRETEAFFGQGTRLTVV.

CDR3 sequence: CASSPSRDSSEAFF. CDR3 nucleotides: TGTGCCAGCAGCCCGTCCCGGGACAGTTCCGAAGCTTTCTTT. The rearrangement links TRBV7-3 to TRBJ1-1; 7 nucleotides agree with TRBD1. V shed 5 bases and J 8 bases; nucleotides not matched to a gene: 11. There are 14 residues in the CDR3. Germline V lookup: CDR1 SGHTA, CDR2 FQGTGA.

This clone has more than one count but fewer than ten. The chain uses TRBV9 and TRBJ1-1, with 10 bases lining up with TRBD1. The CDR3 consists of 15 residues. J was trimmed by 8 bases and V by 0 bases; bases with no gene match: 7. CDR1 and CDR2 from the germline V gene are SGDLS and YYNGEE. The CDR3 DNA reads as TGTGCCAGCAGCGTAGCGGGACAGGGGTCCGAAGAAGCTTTCTTT. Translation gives CASSVAGQGSEEAFF.

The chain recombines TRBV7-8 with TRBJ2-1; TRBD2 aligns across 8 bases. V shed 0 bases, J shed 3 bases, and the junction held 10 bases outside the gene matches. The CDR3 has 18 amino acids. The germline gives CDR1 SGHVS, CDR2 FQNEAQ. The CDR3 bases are TGTGCCAGCAGCTTAGCCCTAATAACTAGCGGCATCTACAATGAGCAGTTCTTC. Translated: CASSLALITSGIYNEQFF.

Here the CDR3 DNA reads TGTGCCAGCAGTTTCTATGGGGGGGGCATAGGGAATGAGCAGTTCTTC. Its protein is CASSFYGGGIGNEQFF. This chain connects TRBV28 to TRBJ2-1, with a possible D match to TRBD2 (7 bases). Trimming removed 3 bases at V and 7 bases at J, with 19 bases between. CDR1 is MDHEN and CDR2 is SYDVKM in the germline V gene. The CDR3 has 16 amino acids.

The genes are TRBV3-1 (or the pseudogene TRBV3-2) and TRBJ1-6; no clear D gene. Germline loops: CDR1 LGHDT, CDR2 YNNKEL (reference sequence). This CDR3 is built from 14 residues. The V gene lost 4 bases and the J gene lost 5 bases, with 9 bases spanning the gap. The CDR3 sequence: CASSPFLDNSPLHF. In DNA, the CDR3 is TGTGCCAGCAGCCCCTTCCTTGATAATTCACCCCTCCACTTT.

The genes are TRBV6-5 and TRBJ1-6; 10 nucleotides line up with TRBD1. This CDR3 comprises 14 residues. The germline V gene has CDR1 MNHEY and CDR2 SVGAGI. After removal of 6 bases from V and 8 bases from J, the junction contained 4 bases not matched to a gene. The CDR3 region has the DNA TGTGCCAGCAGGACAGGGGGCGAAGATTCACCCCTCCACTTT. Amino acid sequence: CASRTGGEDSPLHF.

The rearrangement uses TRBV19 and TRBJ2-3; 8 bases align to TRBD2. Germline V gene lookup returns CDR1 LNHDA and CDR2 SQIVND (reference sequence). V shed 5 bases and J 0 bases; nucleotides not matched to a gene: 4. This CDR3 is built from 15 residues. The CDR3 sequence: CASSETSVSTDTQYF. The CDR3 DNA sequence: TGTGCCAGTAGTGAGACTAGCGTTAGCACAGATACGCAGTATTTT.

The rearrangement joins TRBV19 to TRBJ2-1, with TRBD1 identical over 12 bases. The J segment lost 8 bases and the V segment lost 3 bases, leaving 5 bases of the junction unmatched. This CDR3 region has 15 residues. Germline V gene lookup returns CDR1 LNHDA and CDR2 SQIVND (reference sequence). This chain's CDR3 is CASSMGDRGRDEQFF. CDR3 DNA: TGTGCCAGTAGTATGGGGGACAGGGGGCGCGATGAGCAGTTCTTC. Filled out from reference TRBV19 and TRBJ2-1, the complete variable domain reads DGGITQSPKYLFRKEGQNVTLSCEQNLNHDAMYWYRQDPGQGLRLIYYSQIVNDFQKGDIAEGYSVSREKKESFPLTVTSAQKNPTAFYLCASSMGDRGRDEQFFGPGTRLTVL.

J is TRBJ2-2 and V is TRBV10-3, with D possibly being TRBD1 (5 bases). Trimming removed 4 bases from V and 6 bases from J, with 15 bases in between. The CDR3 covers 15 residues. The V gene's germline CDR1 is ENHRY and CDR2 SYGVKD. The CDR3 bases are TGTGCCATCAGTGCCCTCGACAGAGTATCCGGGGAGCTGTTTTTT. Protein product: CAISALDRVSGELFF.

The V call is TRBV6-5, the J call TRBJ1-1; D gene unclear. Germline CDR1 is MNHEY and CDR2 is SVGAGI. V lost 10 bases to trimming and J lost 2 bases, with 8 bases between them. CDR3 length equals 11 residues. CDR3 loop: CATGFNTEAFF. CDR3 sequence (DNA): TGTGCCACGGGGTTCAACACTGAAGCTTTCTTT.

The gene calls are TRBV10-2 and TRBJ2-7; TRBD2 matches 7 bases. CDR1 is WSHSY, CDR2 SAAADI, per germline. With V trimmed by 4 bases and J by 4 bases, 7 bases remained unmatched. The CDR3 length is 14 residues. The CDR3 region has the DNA TGCGCCAGCAGTGTGGGCGGGAGCCAATACGAGCAGTACTTC. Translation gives CASSVGGSQYEQYF.